These 13 T cell receptor beta chains came from one sample sequenced in a study of blood T cell repertoires in COVID-19. The repertoire was sequenced with immunoSEQ multiplex PCR; TCRdb's copy has only in-frame clones and lacks some. Of some 14,000 clones in the sample, approximately 90% were seen once. The specimen sequenced was peripheral blood. The receptors come from a human donor in a cohort sampled during active COVID-19.

V and J are TRBV9 and TRBJ1-4; possibly TRBD1 for D (5 bases). With 2 bases removed from V and 5 bases from J, the gap between germline ends came to 13 bases. Germline CDR1 is SGDLS and CDR2 is YYNGEE. CDR3 length equals 15 residues. The CDR3 coding sequence is TGTGCCAGCAGCGTTGCGGGGCGAGAGAATGAAAAACTGTTTTTT. It codes for CASSVAGRENEKLFF.

The chain combines TRBV2 with TRBJ1-2, with D possibly matching TRBD1 (5 bases). Deletions cut 3 bases from V and 6 bases from J, with 17 bases between. In germline, CDR1 is SNHLY, CDR2 FYNNEI. This CDR3 is built from 15 residues. CDR3 sequence reads: CASSDHLRGRNGYTF. CDR3 nucleotides: TGTGCCAGCAGTGACCACCTTAGGGGTAGGAATGGCTACACCTTC.

The chain combines TRBV6-5 with TRBJ2-7, with TRBD1 matching over 10 bases. Germline CDR1 is MNHEY and CDR2 is SVGAGI. The ends lost 5 bases at V and 5 bases at J; junction bases unmatched: 6. The CDR3 is 14 amino acids. The CDR3 DNA sequence: TGTGCCAGCAGTACCGGGACAGGGGTCAACGAGCAGTACTTC. It is translated as CASSTGTGVNEQYF.

The CDR3 loop is CASSLASTSGQPYNEQFF. As DNA, the CDR3 is TGCGCCAGCAGCTTGGCCTCGACTAGCGGCCAGCCTTACAATGAGCAGTTCTTC. The V gene is TRBV5-1, the J gene TRBJ2-1; 9 bases align to TRBD2. CDR1 is SGHRS, CDR2 YFSETQ, per germline. V gave up 0 bases and J gave up 4 bases; unmatched junction bases: 11. This CDR3 is 18 amino acids long.

The J gene is TRBJ2-5, the V gene TRBV11-2; D is unresolved. CDR3 size: 14 residues. Trimming cost V 6 bases and J 0 bases, with 11 bases left between them. Germline CDR1 reads SGHAT; CDR2 reads FQNNGV. CDR3 DNA sequence: TGTGCCAGCAGAGTCGACTCTTACCAAGAGACCCAGTACTTC. This sequence encodes CASRVDSYQETQYF.

The CDR3 region is CASSQLGRNTEAFF. The CDR3, as DNA: TGCGCCAGCAGCCAATTAGGGAGGAACACTGAAGCTTTCTTT. V is TRBV4-3 and J is TRBJ1-1; D gene ambiguous. The CDR3 sequence is 14 residues long. Trimming removed 2 bases from V and 1 base from J, with 8 bases in between. Germline values: CDR1 LGHNA, CDR2 YSLEER.

V gene TRBV4-3 combines with J gene TRBJ1-6; TRBD1 matches at 7 bases. Germline-derived CDR1 and CDR2 are LGHNA and YSLEER. This CDR3 is built from 18 residues. V lost 0 bases to trimming and J lost 6 bases; unmatched junction nucleotides: 11. The CDR3 protein is CASSQEYSTGQLNSPLHF. CDR3 coding DNA: TGCGCCAGCAGCCAAGAATATAGTACGGGACAGCTTAATTCACCCCTCCACTTT.

This clone was seen only once. The J gene is TRBJ2-7, the V gene TRBV9; 10 nucleotides align to TRBD1. The CDR3 sequence is 15 residues long. J was trimmed by 6 bases and V by 4 bases; bases with no gene match: 10. Looked up from germline, CDR1 is SGDLS and CDR2 is YYNGEE. The CDR3 nucleotides are TGTGCCAGCAGCCCGACAGGGGGCCTCCTCTTCGAGCAGTACTTC. Protein product: CASSPTGGLLFEQYF. The variable domain in full, with the rest retrieved from reference TRBV9 and TRBJ2-7, is DSGVTQTPKHLITATGQRVTLRCSPRSGDLSVYWYQQSLDQGLQFLIQYYNGEERAKGNILERFSAQQFPDLHSELNLSSLELGDSALYFCASSPTGGLLFEQYFGPGTRLTVT.

The rearrangement uses TRBV2 and TRBJ2-7, with D possibly matching TRBD1 (5 bases). Germline V gene data show CDR1 as SNHLY and CDR2 as FYNNEI. V dropped 7 bases and J dropped 2 bases, with 21 bases sitting between them. This CDR3 is built from 16 residues. The chain's CDR3 is CASKEGQGLQPYEQYF. In DNA, the CDR3 is TGTGCCAGCAAGGAAGGGCAGGGTTTACAACCCTACGAGCAGTACTTC.

This clone appeared a few times. CDR3 bases: TGTGCCAGCAGTTTCACCGGGACAGGGGGCGGTCAGCCCCAGCATTTT. Its protein is CASSFTGTGGGQPQHF. This rearrangement joins TRBV6-5 to TRBJ1-5; 12 bases match TRBD1. This CDR3 has 16 amino acids. Germline V lookup: CDR1 MNHEY, CDR2 SVGAGI. V lost 4 bases to trimming and J lost 6 bases; unmatched junction nucleotides: 7.

V is TRBV4-3 and J is TRBJ2-4, with TRBD1 matching over 7 bases. Trimming at V came to 0 bases and at J to 1 base, leaving 6 bases not matched to a gene. CDR3 length: 17 residues. Germline V gene lookup returns CDR1 LGHNA and CDR2 YSLEER. CDR3 DNA sequence: TGCGCCAGCAGCCAAGATAGGGCGGACAGGGCCAAAAACATTCAGTACTTC. It encodes CASSQDRADRAKNIQYF.

The genes are TRBV4-1 and TRBJ2-3; D gene uncertain. V lost 0 bases, J lost 6 bases, and 13 bases lay in between. Germline CDR1 reads MGHRA; CDR2 reads YSYEKL. The CDR3 is 15 residues long. CDR3 nucleotide sequence: TGCGCCAGCAGCCAAGATTGGTCTCTGGGCGATACGCAGTATTTT. This encodes CASSQDWSLGDTQYF.

This sequence joins TRBV6-6 and TRBJ2-5; 7 nucleotides agree with TRBD1. V shed 2 bases and J 4 bases; nucleotides not matched to a gene: 1. From germline, CDR1 is MNHNY and CDR2 SVGAGI (reference sequence). The CDR3 extends over 13 amino acids. This chain's CDR3 is CASSYRDRETQYF. The CDR3 DNA follows: TGTGCCAGCAGTTACCGGGACAGAGAGACCCAGTACTTC.